This TCR beta chain was recorded in a study of shared clonotypes between healthy human individuals. Donors comprised only Caucasian adults living in Nashville, Tennessee. Germline CDR1 is MNHEY and CDR2 is SVGAGI. V shed 6 bases and J 5 bases; nucleotides not matched to a gene: 9. The CDR3 runs to 15 residues. Per the authors' pipeline: ImmunoSEQ only sent back junction sequences with no quality scores, so filtering was done differently. The repertoire was sequenced with immunoSEQ multiplex PCR; TCRdb's copy has only in-frame clones and lacks some. That table supplies the V and J calls and clone size; D and trimming were determined from the DNA. The sample lists hundreds of thousands of clones, around three quarters occurring once.

The chain uses TRBV6-5 and TRBJ1-5; TRBD1 agrees at 8 bases. The source material was memory CD4+ T cells sorted from blood. Subset here: CD45RA-negative fraction. The source of this sequence is a woman aged 30 to 39 in good health. CDR3 nucleotide sequence: TGTGCCAGCAGCAAAGAGGGACAGGCCGATCAGCCCCAGCATTTT. Its translation: CASSKEGQADQPQHF.